This is a list of T cell receptor beta chains from one sample in a study of T cell responses to AZD1222 COVID-19 vaccine. TCRdb's table, derived via immunoSEQ multiplex PCR, lists solely in-frame clones and lacks some. Here the sample spans approximately 160,000 clones, approximately 88% being singletons. Sample: peripheral blood, taken on day 0 of MenACWY control vaccination. Receptor source: an adult in good health. CDR3s leave out the opening cysteine and the closing phenylalanine or tryptophan.

v_call,j_call,cdr3_aa
TRBV11-3,TRBJ2-3,ASTSRGEVTDTQY
TRBV4-1,TRBJ1-4,ASSQGDRDNEKLF
TRBV6-5,TRBJ2-5,ASSYGSGRVKETQY
TRBV7-2,TRBJ2-5,ASSLGPGLGQETQY
TRBV28,TRBJ2-3,ASSFDTGADTQY
TRBV18,TRBJ1-4,ASSPDTGVGEKLF
TRBV5-1,TRBJ1-2,ASSEQGIYGYT
TRBV18,TRBJ1-1,ASSPGAGDNEAF
TRBV4-1,TRBJ1-3,AVAGISGNTIY
TRBV6-5,TRBJ2-7,ASSYSTGRGREQY
TRBV28,TRBJ1-5,ASTTPQGSKPQH
TRBV7-9,TRBJ1-3,ASSPLLGGNTIY
TRBV18,TRBJ1-6,ASSPIWDTHPPLH
TRBV12-3/TRBV12-4,TRBJ2-7,ASSFAPYEQY
TRBV11-3,TRBJ2-7,ASSWGQGYEQY